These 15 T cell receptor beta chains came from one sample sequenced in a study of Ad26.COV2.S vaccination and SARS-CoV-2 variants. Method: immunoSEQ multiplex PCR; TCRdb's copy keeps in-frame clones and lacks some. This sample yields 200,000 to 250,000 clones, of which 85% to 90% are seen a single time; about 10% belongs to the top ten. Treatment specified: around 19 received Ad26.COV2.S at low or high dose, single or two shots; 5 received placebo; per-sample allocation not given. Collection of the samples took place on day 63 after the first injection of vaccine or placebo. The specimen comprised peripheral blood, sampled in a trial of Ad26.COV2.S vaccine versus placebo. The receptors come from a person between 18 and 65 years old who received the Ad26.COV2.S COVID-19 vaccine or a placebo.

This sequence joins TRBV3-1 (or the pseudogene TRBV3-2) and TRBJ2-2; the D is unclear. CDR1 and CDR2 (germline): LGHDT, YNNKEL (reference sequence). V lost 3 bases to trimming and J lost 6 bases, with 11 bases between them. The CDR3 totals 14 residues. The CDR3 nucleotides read TGTGCCAGCAGCCAGACCGATGCCGCCGGGGAGCTGTTTTTT. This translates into CASSQTDAAGELFF.

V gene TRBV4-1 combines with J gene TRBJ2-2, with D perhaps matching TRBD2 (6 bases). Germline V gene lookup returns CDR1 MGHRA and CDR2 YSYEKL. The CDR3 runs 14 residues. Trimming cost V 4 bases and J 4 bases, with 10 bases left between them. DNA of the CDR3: TGCGCCAGCAGCCGGCAGGGAGGCACCGGGGAGCTGTTTTTT. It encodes CASSRQGGTGELFF.

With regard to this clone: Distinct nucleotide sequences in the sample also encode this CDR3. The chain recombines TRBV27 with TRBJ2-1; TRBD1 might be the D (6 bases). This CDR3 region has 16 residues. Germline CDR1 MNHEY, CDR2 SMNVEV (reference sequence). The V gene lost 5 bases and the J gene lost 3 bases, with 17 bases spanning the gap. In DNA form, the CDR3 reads TGTGCCAGCAGTCCCCCCCGCAGGGGATTCTACAATGAGCAGTTCTTC. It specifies CASSPPRRGFYNEQFF.

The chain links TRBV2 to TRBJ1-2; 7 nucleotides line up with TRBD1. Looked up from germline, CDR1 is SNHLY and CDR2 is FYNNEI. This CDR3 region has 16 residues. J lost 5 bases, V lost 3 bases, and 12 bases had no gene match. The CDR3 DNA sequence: TGTGCCAGCAGTGATGGACAGGCCGAGGACTATTATGGCTACACCTTC. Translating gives CASSDGQAEDYYGYTF.

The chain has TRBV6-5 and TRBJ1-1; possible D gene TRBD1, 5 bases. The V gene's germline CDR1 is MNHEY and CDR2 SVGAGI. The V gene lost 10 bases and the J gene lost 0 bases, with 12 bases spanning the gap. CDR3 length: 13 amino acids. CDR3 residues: CAIWDLMNTEAFF. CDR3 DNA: TGTGCCATCTGGGACTTAATGAACACTGAAGCTTTCTTT.

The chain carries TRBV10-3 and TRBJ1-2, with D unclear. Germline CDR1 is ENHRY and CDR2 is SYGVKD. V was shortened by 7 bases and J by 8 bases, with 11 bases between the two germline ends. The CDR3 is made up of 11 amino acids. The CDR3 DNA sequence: TGTGCCATCAATTCTAACGGGGGCTACACCTTC. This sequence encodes CAINSNGGYTF.

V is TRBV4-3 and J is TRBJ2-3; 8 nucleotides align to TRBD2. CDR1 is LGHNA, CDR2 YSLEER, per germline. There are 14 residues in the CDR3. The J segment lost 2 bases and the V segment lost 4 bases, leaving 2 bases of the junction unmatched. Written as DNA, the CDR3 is TGCGCCAGCAGCCGTAGCGGGATCACAGATACGCAGTATTTT. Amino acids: CASSRSGITDTQYF.

In DNA, the CDR3 is TGTGCCAGTAGTACGACTAGCGGCACAGATACGCAGTATTTT. Protein: CASSTTSGTDTQYF. This chain uses TRBV19 with TRBJ2-3; 8 bases line up with TRBD2. CDR1 is LNHDA and CDR2 is SQIVND in the germline V gene (reference sequence). This CDR3 has 14 residues. J gave up 1 base and V 4 bases, and 1 base lay outside the gene matches.

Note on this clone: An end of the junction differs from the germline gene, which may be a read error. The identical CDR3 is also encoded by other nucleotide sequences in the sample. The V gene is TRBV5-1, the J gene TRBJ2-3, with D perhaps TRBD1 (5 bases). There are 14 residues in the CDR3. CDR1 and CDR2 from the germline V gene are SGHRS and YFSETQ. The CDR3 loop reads CASSLGQMKDTQYF. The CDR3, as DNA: TGCGCCAGCAGCTTGGGACAGATGAAAGATACACAGTATTTT.

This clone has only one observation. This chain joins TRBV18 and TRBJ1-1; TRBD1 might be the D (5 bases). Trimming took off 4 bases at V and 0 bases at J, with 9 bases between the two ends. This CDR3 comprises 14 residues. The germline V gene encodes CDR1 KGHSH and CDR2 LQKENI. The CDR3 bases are TGTGCCAGCTCACTCTCGGGGCTGAACACTGAAGCTTTCTTT. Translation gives CASSLSGLNTEAFF.

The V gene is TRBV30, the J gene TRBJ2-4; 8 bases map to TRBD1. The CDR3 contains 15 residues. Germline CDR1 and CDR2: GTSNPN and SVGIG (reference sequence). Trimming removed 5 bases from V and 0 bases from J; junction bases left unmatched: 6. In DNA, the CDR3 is TGTGCCTGGGAGGGACAGGCTCTAGCCAAAAACATTCAGTACTTC. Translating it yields CAWEGQALAKNIQYF.

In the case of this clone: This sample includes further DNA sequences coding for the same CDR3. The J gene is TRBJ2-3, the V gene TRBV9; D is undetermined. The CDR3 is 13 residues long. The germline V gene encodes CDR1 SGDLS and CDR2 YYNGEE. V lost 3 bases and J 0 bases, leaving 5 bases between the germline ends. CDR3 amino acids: CASSALSTDTQYF. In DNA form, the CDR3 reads TGTGCCAGCAGCGCACTTAGCACAGATACGCAGTATTTT.

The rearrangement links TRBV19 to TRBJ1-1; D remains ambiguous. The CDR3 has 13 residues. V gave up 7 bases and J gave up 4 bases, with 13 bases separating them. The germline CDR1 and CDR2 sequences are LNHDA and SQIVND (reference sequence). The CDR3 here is CASKGLEGTEAFF. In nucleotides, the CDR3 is TGTGCCAGTAAGGGTCTCGAGGGCACTGAAGCTTTCTTT.

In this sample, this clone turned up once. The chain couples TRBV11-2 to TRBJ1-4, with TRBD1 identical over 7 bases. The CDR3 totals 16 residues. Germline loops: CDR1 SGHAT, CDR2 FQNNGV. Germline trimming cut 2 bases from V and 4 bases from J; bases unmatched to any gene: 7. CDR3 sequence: CASSLRATGVNEKLFF. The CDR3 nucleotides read TGTGCCAGCAGCTTAAGGGCCACAGGGGTTAATGAAAAACTGTTTTTT.

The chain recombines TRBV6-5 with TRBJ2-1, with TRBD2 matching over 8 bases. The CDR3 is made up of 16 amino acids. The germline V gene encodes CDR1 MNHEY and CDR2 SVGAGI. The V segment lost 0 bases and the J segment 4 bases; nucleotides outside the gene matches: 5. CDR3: CASSYSGLAPYNEQFF. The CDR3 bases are TGTGCCAGCAGTTACTCAGGACTAGCACCATACAATGAGCAGTTCTTC.